These 10 T cell receptor beta chains were all obtained from the same sample, sequenced in a study of metastatic and nonmetastatic thyroid tumors. Patients were all untreated before their thyroid surgery. TCRdb used MiXCR to call clones anew from the PCR reads. The data contain approximately 30,000 clones, 7% to 9% of them seen just once; the ten biggest clones take up roughly two fifths. Material: blood. All receptors derive from a female donor with papillary thyroid cancer or a benign thyroid nodule (not recorded which). Some clones in this sample may be carry-over from other donors' samples.

This clone occurred many times. The chain combines TRBV24-1 with TRBJ2-5; D gene ambiguous. The length of the CDR3 is 13 residues. Trimming shortened V by 0 bases and J by 2 bases, and 3 bases separated the two germline ends. The germline gives CDR1 KGHDR, CDR2 SFDVKD. The CDR3 DNA sequence: TGTGCCACCAGTGATTTGGATCAAGAGACCCAGTACTTC. Translated, it gives CATSDLDQETQYF.

This clone was detected many times. V gene TRBV28 combines with J gene TRBJ2-7; D is unclear. This CDR3 has 12 residues. The germline V gene encodes CDR1 MDHEN and CDR2 SYDVKM. V dropped 5 bases and J dropped 9 bases, with 14 bases sitting between them. CDR3 loop: CASSPGDHPQYF. The CDR3 nucleotides read TGTGCCAGCAGTCCCGGCGACCACCCGCAGTACTTC.

A note on this clone: Since a much larger clone is just one base distant, this may be a read error. The J gene is TRBJ2-3, the V gene TRBV5-1; D gene ambiguous. Germline-derived CDR1 and CDR2 are SGHRS and YFSETQ. V dropped 2 bases and J dropped 2 bases, with 9 bases sitting between them. The CDR3 consists of 14 residues. For the CDR3, the DNA is TGCGCCAGCAGCTTAGAGGAAATCACAGATACGCAGTATTTT. It specifies CASSLEEITDTQYF.

This clone was observed at least ten times. The chain joins TRBV6-1 to TRBJ1-2; maybe TRBD1 (5 bases). V was trimmed by 8 bases and J by 2 bases, leaving 12 bases between them. Looked up from germline, CDR1 is MNHNS and CDR2 is SASEGT. This CDR3 region has 13 residues. CDR3 in DNA: TGTGCCAGCCTAAGGGGCGCAAACTATGGCTACACCTTC. As protein: CASLRGANYGYTF.

In its sample, this clone was seen many times. The chain has TRBV28 and TRBJ1-2, with 10 bases matching TRBD1. Unmatched junction bases numbered 9, after V lost 6 bases and J lost 5 bases. The CDR3 consists of 15 residues. Germline V CDR1 and CDR2: MDHEN, SYDVKM. CDR3: CASRGQGVRLYGYTF. The CDR3 nucleotides read TGTGCCAGCAGAGGACAGGGGGTCAGGCTATATGGCTACACCTTC.

In this sample, this clone turned up many times. V usage is TRBV7-2 and J usage is TRBJ1-3, with no clear D. Trimming took off 1 base at V and 4 bases at J, with 2 bases between the two ends. CDR3 length: 12 amino acids. The germline CDR1 and CDR2 sequences are SGHTA and FQGNSA. The CDR3 DNA follows: TGTGCCAGCAGCTTAGTGGGAAACACCATATATTTT. Its translation: CASSLVGNTIYF. Full variable domain (missing parts from reference TRBV7-2 and TRBJ1-3): GAGVSQSPSNKVTEKGKDVELRCDPISGHTALYWYRQSLGQGLEFLIYFQGNSAPDKSGLPSDRFSAERTGGSVSTLTIQRTQQEDSAVYLCASSLVGNTIYFGEGSWLTVV.

At least ten counts were recorded for this clone. V and J are TRBV4-3 and TRBJ1-3; no firm D call. This CDR3 comprises 16 residues. CDR1 and CDR2 (germline): LGHNA, YSLEER. V lost 0 bases to trimming and J lost 0 bases, with 9 bases between them. The CDR3: CASSQDAARSGNTIYF. The CDR3 DNA reads as TGCGCCAGCAGCCAAGATGCAGCCCGCTCTGGAAACACCATATATTTT.

Ten or more counts support this clone. The V gene is TRBV6-1, the J gene TRBJ1-4, with D uncertain. V was trimmed by 0 bases and J by 7 bases, leaving 15 bases between them. This CDR3 has 16 residues. Germline assignment: CDR1 MNHNS and CDR2 SASEGT. The CDR3 DNA follows: TGTGCCAGCAGTGAAGCGCCCCCGGGGAACGGTGAAAAACTGTTTTTT. It specifies CASSEAPPGNGEKLFF.

Comment on this clone: Given a much more abundant clone one base away, this may be a read error. The J gene is TRBJ2-3, the V gene TRBV27, with a possible D match to TRBD2 (5 bases). Trimming took off 4 bases at V and 2 bases at J, with 10 bases between the two ends. The CDR3 extends over 14 amino acids. CDR1 is MNHEY, CDR2 SMNVEV, per germline (reference sequence). Here the CDR3 DNA reads TGTGCCAGCAGTTCGGCTAGCCCCACAGATACGCAGTATTTT. Encoded protein: CASSSASPTDTQYF.

Many counts were recorded for this clone. The V gene is TRBV7-9, the J gene TRBJ2-3; 8 bases line up with TRBD1. The CDR3 extends over 13 amino acids. CDR1 is SEHNR and CDR2 is FQNEAQ in the germline V gene (reference sequence). After removal of 8 bases from V and 1 base from J, the junction contained 2 bases not matched to a gene. This CDR3 reads CASGQGGTDTQYF. CDR3 in DNA: TGTGCCAGCGGACAGGGAGGCACAGATACGCAGTATTTT. Complete variable domain (other parts from reference TRBV7-9 and TRBJ2-3): DTGVSQNPRHKITKRGQNVTFRCDPISEHNRLYWYRQTLGQGPEFLTYFQNEAQLEKSRLLSDRFSAERPKGSFSTLEIQRTEQGDSAMYLCASGQGGTDTQYFGPGTRLTVL.